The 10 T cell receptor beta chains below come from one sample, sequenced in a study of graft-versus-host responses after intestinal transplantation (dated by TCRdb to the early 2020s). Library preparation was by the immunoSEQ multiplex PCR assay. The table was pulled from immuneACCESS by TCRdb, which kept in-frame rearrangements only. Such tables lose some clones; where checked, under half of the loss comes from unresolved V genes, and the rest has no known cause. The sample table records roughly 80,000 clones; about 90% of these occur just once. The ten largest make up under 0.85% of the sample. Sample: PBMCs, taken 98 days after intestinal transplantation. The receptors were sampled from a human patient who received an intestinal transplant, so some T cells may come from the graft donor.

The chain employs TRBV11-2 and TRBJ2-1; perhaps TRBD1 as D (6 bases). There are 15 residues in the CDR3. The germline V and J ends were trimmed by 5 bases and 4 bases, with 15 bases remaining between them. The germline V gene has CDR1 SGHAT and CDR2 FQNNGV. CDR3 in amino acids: CASSDPGQIYNEQFF. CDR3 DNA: TGTGCCAGCAGCGATCCAGGACAGATTTACAATGAGCAGTTCTTC.

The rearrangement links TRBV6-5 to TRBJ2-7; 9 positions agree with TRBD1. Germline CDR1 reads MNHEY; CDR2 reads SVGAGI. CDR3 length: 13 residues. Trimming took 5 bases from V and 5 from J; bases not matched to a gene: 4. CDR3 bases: TGTGCCAGCAGTACACAGGGGGCTAACGAGCAGTACTTC. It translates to CASSTQGANEQYF.

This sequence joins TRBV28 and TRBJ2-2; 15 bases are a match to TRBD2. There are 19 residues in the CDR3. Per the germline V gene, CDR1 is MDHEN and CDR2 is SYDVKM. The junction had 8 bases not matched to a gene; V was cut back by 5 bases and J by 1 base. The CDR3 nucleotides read TGTGCCAGCAGTCCACCGGGACTAGCGGGGGGCCTGAACACCGGGGAGCTGTTTTTT. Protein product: CASSPPGLAGGLNTGELFF. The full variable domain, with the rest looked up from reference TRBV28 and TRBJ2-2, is DVKVTQSSRYLVKRTGEKVFLECVQDMDHENMFWYRQDPGLGLRLIYFSYDVKMKEKGDIPEGYSVSREKKERFSLILESASTNQTSMYLCASSPPGLAGGLNTGELFFGEGSRLTVL.

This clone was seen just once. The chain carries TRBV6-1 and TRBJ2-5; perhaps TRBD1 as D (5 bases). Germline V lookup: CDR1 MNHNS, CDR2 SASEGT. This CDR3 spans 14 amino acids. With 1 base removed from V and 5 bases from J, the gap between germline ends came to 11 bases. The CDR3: CASSEGRVGETQYF. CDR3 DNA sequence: TGTGCCAGCAGTGAAGGCAGGGTTGGCGAGACCCAGTACTTC.

CDR3 region: CASSQLAGGDYEQYF. DNA for the CDR3: TGTGCCAGCAGCCAACTAGCGGGAGGGGACTACGAGCAGTACTTC. The chain joins TRBV11-2 to TRBJ2-7; 13 positions agree with TRBD2. CDR1 and CDR2 from the germline V gene are SGHAT and FQNNGV. The CDR3 spans 15 residues. V lost 5 bases, J lost 3 bases, and 4 bases stayed unmatched.

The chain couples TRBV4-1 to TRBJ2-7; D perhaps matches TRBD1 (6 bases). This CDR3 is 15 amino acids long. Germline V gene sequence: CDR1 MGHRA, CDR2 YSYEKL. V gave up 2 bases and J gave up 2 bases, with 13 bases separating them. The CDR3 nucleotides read TGCGCCAGCAGCCAACTGACAGGCTCTACCTACGAGCAGTACTTC. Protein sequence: CASSQLTGSTYEQYF.

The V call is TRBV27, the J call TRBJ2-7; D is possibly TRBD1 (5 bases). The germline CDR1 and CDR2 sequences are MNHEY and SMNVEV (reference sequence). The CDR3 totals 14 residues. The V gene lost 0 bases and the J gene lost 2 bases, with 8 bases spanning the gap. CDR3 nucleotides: TGTGCCAGCAGTTTATCTGGGGCCCCCTACGAGCAGTACTTC. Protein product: CASSLSGAPYEQYF.

CDR3 sequence reads: CASSLPGLAGGNNEQFF. The DNA for the CDR3 is TGCGCCAGCAGCTTACCGGGACTAGCGGGGGGGAACAATGAGCAGTTCTTC. The chain couples TRBV4-1 to TRBJ2-1; 16 bases agree with TRBD2. CDR1 and CDR2 (germline): MGHRA, YSYEKL. The junction had 6 bases not matched to a gene; V was cut back by 5 bases and J by 5 bases. The CDR3 consists of 17 residues.

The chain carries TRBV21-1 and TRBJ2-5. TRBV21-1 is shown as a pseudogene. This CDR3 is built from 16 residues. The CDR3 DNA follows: TGTGCCAGCATACCGAACCGATCCATCACCCAAGAGACCCAGTACTTC. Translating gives CASIPNRSITQETQYF.

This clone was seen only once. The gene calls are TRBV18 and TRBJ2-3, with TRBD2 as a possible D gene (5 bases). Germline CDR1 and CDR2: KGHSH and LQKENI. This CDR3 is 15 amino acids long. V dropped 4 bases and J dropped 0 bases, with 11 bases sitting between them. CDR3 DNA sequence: TGTGCCAGCTCACAGGAGGACTTTAGCACAGATACGCAGTATTTT. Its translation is CASSQEDFSTDTQYF.